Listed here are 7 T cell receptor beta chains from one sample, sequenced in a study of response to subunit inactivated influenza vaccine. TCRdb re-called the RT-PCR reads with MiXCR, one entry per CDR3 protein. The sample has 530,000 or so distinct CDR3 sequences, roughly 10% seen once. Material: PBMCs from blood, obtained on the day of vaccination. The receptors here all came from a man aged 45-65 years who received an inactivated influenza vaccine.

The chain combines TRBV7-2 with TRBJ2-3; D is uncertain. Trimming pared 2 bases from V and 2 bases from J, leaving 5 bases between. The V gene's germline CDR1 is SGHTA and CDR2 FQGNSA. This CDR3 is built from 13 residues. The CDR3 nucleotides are TGTGCCAGCAGCTTACTATACACAGATACGCAGTATTTT. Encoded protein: CASSLLYTDTQYF.

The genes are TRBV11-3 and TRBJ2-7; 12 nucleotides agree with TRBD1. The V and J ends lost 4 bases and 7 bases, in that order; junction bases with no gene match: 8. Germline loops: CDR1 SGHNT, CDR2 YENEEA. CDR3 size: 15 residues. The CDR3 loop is CASSSSGQGAGEQYF. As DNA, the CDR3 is TGTGCCAGCAGCTCCTCGGGACAGGGGGCTGGGGAGCAGTACTTC. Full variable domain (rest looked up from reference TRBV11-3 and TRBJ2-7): EAGVVQSPRYKIIEKKQPVAFWCNPISGHNTLYWYLQNLGQGPELLIRYENEEAVDDSQLPKDRFSAERLKGVDSTLKIQPAELGDSAVYLCASSSSGQGAGEQYFGPGTRLTVT.

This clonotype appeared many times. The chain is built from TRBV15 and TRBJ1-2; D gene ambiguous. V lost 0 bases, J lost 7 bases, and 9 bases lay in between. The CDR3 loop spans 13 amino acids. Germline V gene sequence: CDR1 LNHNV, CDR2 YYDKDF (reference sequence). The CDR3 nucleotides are TGTGCCACCAGCAGAGATGCGGGTTTTGGCTACACCTTC. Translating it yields CATSRDAGFGYTF.

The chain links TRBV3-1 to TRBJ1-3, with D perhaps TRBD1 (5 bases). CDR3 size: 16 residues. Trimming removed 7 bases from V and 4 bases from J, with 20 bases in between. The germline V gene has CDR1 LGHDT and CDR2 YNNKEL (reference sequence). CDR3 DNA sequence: TGTGCCAGCACCCCACAGACAGCCTACATCGGAAACACCATATATTTT. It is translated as CASTPQTAYIGNTIYF. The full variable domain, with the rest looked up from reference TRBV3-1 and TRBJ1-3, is DTAVSQTPKYLVTQMGNDKSIKCEQNLGHDTMYWYKQDSKKFLKIMFSYNNKELIINETVPNRFSPKSPDKAHLNLHINSLELGDSAVYFCASTPQTAYIGNTIYFGEGSWLTVV.

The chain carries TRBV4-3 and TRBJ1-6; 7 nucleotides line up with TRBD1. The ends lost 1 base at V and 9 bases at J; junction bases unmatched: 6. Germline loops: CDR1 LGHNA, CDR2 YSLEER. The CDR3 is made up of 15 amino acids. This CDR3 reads CASSQVGQMASPLHF. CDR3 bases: TGCGCCAGCAGCCAAGTGGGACAGATGGCTTCACCCCTCCACTTT.

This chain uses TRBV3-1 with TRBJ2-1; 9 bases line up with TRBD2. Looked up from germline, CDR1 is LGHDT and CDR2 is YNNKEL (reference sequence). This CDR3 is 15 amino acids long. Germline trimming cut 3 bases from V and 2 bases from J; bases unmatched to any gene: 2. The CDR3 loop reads CASSQTSGTYNEQFF. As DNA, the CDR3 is TGTGCCAGCAGCCAGACTAGCGGTACCTACAATGAGCAGTTCTTC.

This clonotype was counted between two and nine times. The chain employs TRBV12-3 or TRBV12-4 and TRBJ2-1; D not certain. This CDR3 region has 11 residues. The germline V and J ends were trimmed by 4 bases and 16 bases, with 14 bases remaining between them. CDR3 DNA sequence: TGTGCCAGCAGTTCAAGCCGGGCCCACTTCTTC. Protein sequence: CASSSSRAHFF.